This record looks at one TCR beta chain sequence and its context. The sample belongs to a study of control samples from healthy donors and cancer patients. V was cut by 5 bases and J by 5 bases, with 18 bases left in between. The CDR3 has 15 residues. Looked up from germline, CDR1 is MNHEY and CDR2 is SMNVEV (reference sequence). The protocol was immunoSEQ multiplex PCR, while the TCRdb copy is restricted to in-frame clones and leaves out a portion. The sample yields about 85,000 clones, roughly nine tenths seen once. What was sequenced was blood. V is TRBV27 and J is TRBJ1-2; D unresolved. This receptor was identified in a woman between 55 and 75 years old in good health. CDR3 residues: CASSPNSGPGYGYTF. In DNA, the CDR3 is TGTGCCAGCAGTCCGAACAGTGGACCCGGATATGGCTACACCTTC.